A selection of T cell receptor beta chains follows, all from one sample in a study of Ad26.COV2.S vaccination and SARS-CoV-2 variants. Only in-frame clones appear in the TCRdb table, and some are missing; sequencing was by immunoSEQ multiplex PCR. The sample consists of around 350,000 clones, about 91% of them appearing once. The material was peripheral blood, obtained after recovery from COVID-19. These receptors came from a human donor who had recovered from COVID-19. CDR3s include the opening cysteine and the closing phenylalanine or tryptophan. The D gene is left open where the match is weak. Clone size, where shown, is once, few, many, or a class for clones that have expanded.

d_gene,v_gene,j_gene,abundance,CDR3nt,CDR3aa
TRBD1,TRBV7-2,TRBJ1-5,.,TGTGCCAGCAGCCCCAAGGGGGCGGACAATCAGCCCCAGCATTTT,CASSPKGADNQPQHF
.,TRBV11-2,TRBJ1-2,.,TGTGCCAGCAGCTTATCGGGGGATGGCTACACCTTC,CASSLSGDGYTF
.,TRBV7-9,TRBJ1-5,.,TGTGCCAGCACCGAGGGCAATCGGCCCCAGCATTTT,CASTEGNRPQHF
.,TRBV10-3,TRBJ1-1,.,TGTGCCATCAGGGACACCGTGAACACTGAAGCTTTCTTT,CAIRDTVNTEAFF
TRBD1,TRBV5-4,TRBJ1-3,.,TGTGCCAGCAGCCTACAGGGACAGGTCTCTGGAAACACCATATATTTT,CASSLQGQVSGNTIYF
TRBD1,TRBV6-5,TRBJ2-1,.,TGTGCCAGCAGGGGACAGGGTAACAATGAGCAGTTCTTC,CASRGQGNNEQFF
.,TRBV6-6,TRBJ2-2,.,TGTGCCAGCAGCCGCGGACGGTCCGCGAACACCGGGGAGCTGTTTTTT,CASSRGRSANTGELFF
.,TRBV27,TRBJ1-5,.,TGTGCCAGCAGCCGCCGCAGTCAACAGCCCCAGCATTTT,CASSRRSQQPQHF
.,TRBV7-9,TRBJ1-2,.,TGTGCCAGCAGCTTGGCAGGGGCAATGCTGAACTATGGCTACACCTTC,CASSLAGAMLNYGYTF
TRBD2,TRBV5-1,TRBJ2-5,.,TGCGCCAGCAGAGGCGGGGGGGCCCAAGAGACCCAGTACTTC,CASRGGGAQETQYF
.,TRBV5-4,TRBJ2-5,.,TGTGCCAGCAGCCCGGGAACCCAAGAGACCCAGTACTTC,CASSPGTQETQYF
.,TRBV7-9,TRBJ1-3,few,TGTGCCAGCAGCTTAGACCGGTTCGACTCGATATATTTT,CASSLDRFDSIYF
.,TRBV19,TRBJ2-3,.,TGTGCCAGTAGTATCAGCCACCTTTCCACAGATACGCAGTATTTT,CASSISHLSTDTQYF
.,TRBV19,TRBJ1-1,.,TGTGCCAGTAGTATACCGACACTGAACACTGAAGCTTTCTTT,CASSIPTLNTEAFF
.,TRBV10-2,TRBJ1-6,.,TGCGCCAGCAGTGTGAACAGCGGGTTCTCACCCCTCCACTTT,CASSVNSGFSPLHF
TRBD1,TRBV19,TRBJ1-2,.,TGTGCCAGTAGTATAGACGCAATACAGGGGCCGAGCTATGGCTACACCTTC,CASSIDAIQGPSYGYTF
.,TRBV29-1,TRBJ1-1,once,TGCAGCGTTCCTGGGGCGGGTAACACTGAAGCTTTCTTT,CSVPGAGNTEAFF
.,TRBV5-6,TRBJ1-2,.,TGTGCCAGCAGTTCCGGGAGGCGGAGAGACTATGGCTACACCTTC,CASSSGRRRDYGYTF
TRBD1,TRBV7-3,TRBJ1-1,once,TGTGCCAGCAGCCTTACCGGGACAGGGGCAACCACTGAAGCTTTCTTT,CASSLTGTGATTEAFF
.,TRBV3-1/TRBV3-2,TRBJ1-1,.,TGTGCCAGCAGCCCAGCGAACCCAGGGGCGATGAACACTGAAGCTTTCTTT,CASSPANPGAMNTEAFF
.,TRBV4-1,TRBJ1-3,few,TGCGCCAGCAGCCAAAAAGTGGAGGACACCATATATTTT,CASSQKVEDTIYF
.,TRBV6-5,TRBJ1-2,.,TGTGCCAGCAAGGGGCTTGGGTATGGCTACACCTTC,CASKGLGYGYTF
.,TRBV5-6,TRBJ2-7,.,TGTGCCAGCAGCTTGACAGGGTGGAGCTCCTACGAGCAGTACTTC,CASSLTGWSSYEQYF
TRBD1,TRBV4-1,TRBJ1-2,.,TGCGCCAGCAGCCCCCCAAGACAGGGATATAACTATGGCTACACCTTC,CASSPPRQGYNYGYTF
.,TRBV3-1/TRBV3-2,TRBJ1-4,.,TGTGCCAGCAGCCAAGGGACCGTAACTAATGAAAAACTGTTTTTT,CASSQGTVTNEKLFF
.,TRBV4-2,TRBJ2-3,.,TGTGCCAGCAGCCAAGATAACAGGGATTATGCAGATACGCAGTATTTT,CASSQDNRDYADTQYF
.,TRBV6-6,TRBJ1-1,.,TGTGCCAGCAGTATGACTAATACTGAAGCTTTCTTT,CASSMTNTEAFF
.,TRBV4-1,TRBJ1-2,few,TGCGCCAGCAGCCAAGCTACTGGGGACTATGGCTACACCTTC,CASSQATGDYGYTF
.,TRBV27,TRBJ1-6,.,TGTGCCAGCAGTCTACAGGCCTATAATTCACCCCTCCACTTT,CASSLQAYNSPLHF
.,TRBV10-3,TRBJ1-1,.,TGTGCCACCAAAGGGGGATGGGATACTGAAGCTTTCTTT,CATKGGWDTEAFF
.,TRBV10-1,TRBJ1-1,.,TGCGCCAGCAGTGAGTCTGGGGCCCTGGGGACTGAAGCTTTCTTT,CASSESGALGTEAFF
TRBD2,TRBV6-1,TRBJ2-7,.,TGTGCCAGCAGTTTCCCCGGGACTAGCGGGGTAGATCCGTACTTC,CASSFPGTSGVDPYF
.,TRBV29-1,TRBJ1-1,.,TGCAGCGTTGAGCTAGGGCAGGCCCGAGGGGCTTTCTTT,CSVELGQARGAFF
TRBD2,TRBV19,TRBJ2-3,once,TGTGCCAGTAGTATCCCGACTAGCGGGGGGGGAGATACGCAGTATTTT,CASSIPTSGGGDTQYF
TRBD1,TRBV6-6,TRBJ1-2,.,TGTGCCAGCAGTTACTCACAGGGGGCGAGGGGCTATGGCTACACCTTC,CASSYSQGARGYGYTF
TRBD1,TRBV6-5,TRBJ1-5,.,TGTGCCAGCAGTAAGGGACAGGGAGATCAGCCCCAGCATTTT,CASSKGQGDQPQHF
.,TRBV14,TRBJ1-2,.,TGTGCCAGCAGCCAAGCGGGGGCTGGTGGCTACACCTTC,CASSQAGAGGYTF
.,TRBV18,TRBJ2-5,.,TGTGCCAGCTCACCACGGCCCGGCGGAGAGACCCAGTACTTC,CASSPRPGGETQYF
TRBD2,TRBV7-6,TRBJ2-2,.,TGTGCCAGCAGCTTAGCGCTGACTAGCGTTAACACCGGGGAGCTGTTTTTT,CASSLALTSVNTGELFF
TRBD1,TRBV7-9,TRBJ2-2,.,TGTGCCAGCAGTTCCAAGGGACAGGGGAACACCGGGGAGCTGTTTTTT,CASSSKGQGNTGELFF
TRBD1,TRBV7-6,TRBJ2-7,.,TGTGCCAGCAGCTTAGGGGACAGGGCCCGGGACGAGCAGTACTTC,CASSLGDRARDEQYF
.,TRBV5-1,TRBJ1-1,.,TGCGCCAGCAGCTTGAAATTGGCGGGGAACGCTGAAGCTTTCTTT,CASSLKLAGNAEAFF
.,TRBV27,TRBJ2-7,.,TGTGCCAGCAGTTACAGCAGCTCCTTTTCTTACGAGCAGTACTTC,CASSYSSSFSYEQYF
.,TRBV2,TRBJ1-2,.,TGTGCCTCTTGGGGGGATGGCTACACCTTC,CASWGDGYTF
TRBD2,TRBV9,TRBJ2-1,.,TGTGCCAGCAGCTACGGGGGGGCCGGAAATGAGCAGTTCTTC,CASSYGGAGNEQFF
TRBD2,TRBV29-1,TRBJ2-1,once,TGCAGCATAGGACTAGCGGGGGGGCTTTCTAGTGTTGAGCAGTTCTTC,CSIGLAGGLSSVEQFF
TRBD1,TRBV2,TRBJ2-5,.,TGTGCCAGCACAAAACAGGGGCGCGAGACCCAGTACTTC,CASTKQGRETQYF
.,TRBV5-1,TRBJ1-5,.,TGCGCCAGCAGCTTGGAAGACGGAAATCAGCCCCAGCATTTT,CASSLEDGNQPQHF
.,TRBV3-1/TRBV3-2,TRBJ2-7,.,TGTGCCAGCAGCCAAGCGTACGAGCAGTACTTC,CASSQAYEQYF